Listed here are 21 T cell receptor beta chains from one sample, sequenced in a study of technical replicates of blood from several donors. Assay: immunoSEQ multiplex PCR; the TCRdb copy retains only in-frame clones and omits some. The data hold 75,000 to 90,000 clones, with about 93% observed a single time. The sequenced sample was T cells isolated from PBMCs. Receptors originate from a human donor in good health.

The chain combines TRBV10-3 with TRBJ2-7; D remains unclear. With 2 bases removed from V and 2 bases from J, the gap between germline ends came to 7 bases. This CDR3 comprises 13 residues. Germline V gene sequence: CDR1 ENHRY, CDR2 SYGVKD. The CDR3 DNA reads TGTGCCATCAGTGAGCGTCAGACCTACGAGCAGTACTTC. Translation: CAISERQTYEQYF.

The V gene is TRBV28, the J gene TRBJ1-2; tentatively, D is TRBD1 (6 bases). The CDR3 is 13 amino acids. Germline V gene sequence: CDR1 MDHEN, CDR2 SYDVKM. V dropped 6 bases and J dropped 4 bases, with 12 bases sitting between them. The CDR3 sequence: CASRPTGSYGYTF. CDR3 DNA sequence: TGTGCCAGCAGACCCACAGGGAGCTATGGCTACACCTTC.

V is TRBV5-1 and J is TRBJ1-1; 8 nucleotides line up with TRBD1. The CDR3 extends over 14 amino acids. From germline, CDR1 is SGHRS and CDR2 YFSETQ. Trimming took 3 bases from V and 1 from J; bases not matched to a gene: 2. The CDR3 reads CASSSQGANTEAFF. CDR3 coding DNA: TGCGCCAGCAGCTCCCAGGGGGCGAACACTGAAGCTTTCTTT.

The CDR3 DNA reads as TGCGCCAGCAGCCCCCAGGGGTTAGGGAACACTGAAGCTTTCTTT. Amino acid sequence: CASSPQGLGNTEAFF. The chain employs TRBV4-1 and TRBJ1-1, with D possibly being TRBD1 (6 bases). There are 15 residues in the CDR3. V was trimmed by 4 bases and J by 1 base, leaving 13 bases between them. CDR1 is MGHRA and CDR2 is YSYEKL in the germline V gene.

CDR3 amino acids: CASSLGTGDYGYTF. CDR3 nucleotides: TGTGCCAGCAGTTTAGGGACAGGGGACTATGGCTACACCTTC. The rearrangement uses TRBV27 and TRBJ1-2; TRBD1 aligns across 10 bases. This CDR3 comprises 14 residues. The junction had 0 bases not matched to a gene; V was cut back by 2 bases and J by 3 bases. The V gene's germline CDR1 is MNHEY and CDR2 SMNVEV (reference sequence).

This chain links TRBV11-1 with TRBJ2-3, with 8 bases fitting TRBD1. Germline V CDR1 and CDR2: SGHAT, FQDESV (reference sequence). The V segment lost 5 bases and the J segment 0 bases; nucleotides outside the gene matches: 7. The CDR3 extends over 16 amino acids. CDR3 residues: CASSPGQGRSTDTQYF. CDR3 DNA: TGTGCCAGCAGCCCCGGACAGGGAAGGAGCACAGATACGCAGTATTTT.

The chain couples TRBV10-1 to TRBJ2-1; 7 nucleotides line up with TRBD2. V dropped 10 bases and J dropped 1; count of bases not matched to a gene: 7. The CDR3 spans 14 residues. Germline V gene data show CDR1 as WNHNN and CDR2 as SYGVQD (reference sequence). CDR3 in amino acids: CATSSGSSYNEQFF. CDR3 DNA sequence: TGCGCCACCTCTAGCGGTTCGTCCTACAATGAGCAGTTCTTC.

The count of this clone is one. Here the CDR3 reads CASSDDIENTEAFF. DNA of the CDR3: TGCGCCAGCAGTGACGACATTGAGAACACTGAAGCTTTCTTT. The rearrangement joins TRBV10-1 to TRBJ1-1, with D unresolved. There are 14 residues in the CDR3. V was pared by 3 bases and J by 1 base, with 9 bases between. Germline values: CDR1 WNHNN, CDR2 SYGVQD (reference sequence).

The rearrangement links TRBV2 to TRBJ1-5; no clear D. CDR1 is SNHLY and CDR2 is FYNNEI in the germline V gene. This CDR3 contains 15 residues. V was cut by 4 bases and J by 0 bases, with 10 bases left in between. The CDR3, as DNA: TGTGCCAGCAGTGGTCGGGGATATAGCAATCAGCCCCAGCATTTT. Translated, it gives CASSGRGYSNQPQHF. Complete variable domain (other parts from reference TRBV2 and TRBJ1-5): EPEVTQTPSHQVTQMGQEVILRCVPISNHLYFYWYRQILGQKVEFLVSFYNNEISEKSEIFDDQFSVERPDGSNFTLKIRSTKLEDSAMYFCASSGRGYSNQPQHFGDGTRLSIL.

The chain joins TRBV19 to TRBJ2-7; maybe TRBD1 (6 bases). CDR1 is LNHDA, CDR2 SQIVND, per germline (reference sequence). Trimming removed 5 bases from V and 2 bases from J, with 16 bases in between. The CDR3 sequence is 15 residues long. CDR3 residues: CASSPTPDRAYEQYF. Here the CDR3 DNA reads TGTGCCAGTAGTCCGACACCGGACAGAGCCTACGAGCAGTACTTC.

The rearrangement joins TRBV25-1 to TRBJ2-1, with 11 bases that match TRBD2. V shed 4 bases and J 3 bases; nucleotides not matched to a gene: 8. Germline V lookup: CDR1 MGHDK, CDR2 SYGVNS. This CDR3 comprises 17 residues. The CDR3 loop is CASSATPGTSGYNEQFF. The CDR3 nucleotides read TGTGCCAGCAGTGCCACCCCCGGGACTAGCGGCTACAATGAGCAGTTCTTC.

The chain carries TRBV5-1 and TRBJ2-5; weak D call: TRBD1 (6 bases). The length of the CDR3 is 14 residues. Trimming pared 4 bases from V and 4 bases from J, leaving 14 bases between. The V gene's germline CDR1 is SGHRS and CDR2 YFSETQ. As DNA, the CDR3 is TGCGCCAGCAGCCCAATGGGGGCCCCAGAGACCCAGTACTTC. Protein product: CASSPMGAPETQYF.

The rearrangement uses TRBV5-1 and TRBJ1-2; a weak D match, TRBD1 (5 bases). CDR1 is SGHRS, CDR2 YFSETQ, per germline. Trimming pared 0 bases from V and 5 bases from J, leaving 26 bases between. The CDR3 loop spans 19 amino acids. Here the CDR3 reads CASSLEDSQRGDQRYGYTF. The CDR3 region has the DNA TGCGCCAGCAGCTTGGAGGATTCCCAGCGGGGGGATCAGAGGTATGGCTACACCTTC.

The CDR3 coding sequence is TGTGCCAGCAGCCCCCGGGACAGCTATGGCTACACCTTC. Its translation is CASSPRDSYGYTF. The J gene is TRBJ1-2, the V gene TRBV28; TRBD1 matches 7 bases. The germline CDR1 and CDR2 sequences are MDHEN and SYDVKM. V shed 6 bases, J shed 4 bases, and the junction held 5 bases outside the gene matches. This CDR3 comprises 13 residues.

This clone was observed a single time. The CDR3 here is CASSPRQANYGYTF. Written as DNA, the CDR3 is TGTGCCAGTAGTCCCCGACAGGCTAACTATGGCTACACCTTC. The J gene is TRBJ1-2, the V gene TRBV19; TRBD1 is a possible D gene (6 bases). The germline V gene encodes CDR1 LNHDA and CDR2 SQIVND (reference sequence). The CDR3 has 14 residues. Trimming stripped 5 bases from V and 0 bases from J, with 10 bases between.

The rearrangement uses TRBV25-1 and TRBJ2-7; TRBD2 aligns across 9 bases. V lost 6 bases to trimming and J lost 1 base; unmatched junction nucleotides: 4. Germline assignment: CDR1 MGHDK and CDR2 SYGVNS. The length of the CDR3 is 14 residues. DNA of the CDR3: TGTGCCAGCAGAAAAGCGGGGGGATCCTACGAGCAGTACTTC. Translated: CASRKAGGSYEQYF.

The chain recombines TRBV7-9 with TRBJ1-2; 10 bases map to TRBD1. The CDR3 length is 18 residues. The V and J ends lost 5 bases and 4 bases, in that order; junction bases with no gene match: 16. Germline assignment: CDR1 SEHNR and CDR2 FQNEAQ (reference sequence). CDR3 nucleotide sequence: TGTGCCAGCAGCCGGACCGGGACAGGGGACCTTTATCGCTATGGCTACACCTTC. Translating it yields CASSRTGTGDLYRYGYTF.

The genes are TRBV11-2 and TRBJ2-1; the D gene is possibly TRBD1 (6 bases). The germline V and J ends were trimmed by 5 bases and 3 bases, with 17 bases remaining between them. Germline CDR1 reads SGHAT; CDR2 reads FQNNGV. The length of the CDR3 is 16 residues. The CDR3 spells CASSIIPRTDYNEQFF. CDR3 in DNA: TGTGCCAGCAGCATAATCCCGAGGACAGACTACAATGAGCAGTTCTTC.

Comment on this clone: A much bigger clone sits one base away, suggesting this may be a read error. Other nucleotide sequences from this sample produce the same CDR3. The rearrangement uses TRBV7-9 and TRBJ1-1; 9 nucleotides align to TRBD1. This CDR3 is 14 amino acids long. Germline CDR1 is SEHNR and CDR2 is FQNEAQ (reference sequence). The V and J ends lost 3 bases and 1 base, in that order; junction bases with no gene match: 0. Here the CDR3 DNA reads TGTGCCAGCAGCTTGGGACAGGGGAACACTGAAGCTTTCTTT. Residues: CASSLGQGNTEAFF.

The chain links TRBV15 to TRBJ2-5; D remains unclear. The germline V gene has CDR1 LNHNV and CDR2 YYDKDF (reference sequence). V was trimmed by 1 base and J by 0 bases, leaving 9 bases between them. The CDR3 is 15 residues long. The chain's CDR3 is CATSRAPQYQETQYF. DNA for the CDR3: TGTGCCACCAGCAGAGCCCCGCAGTACCAAGAGACCCAGTACTTC.

The chain uses TRBV29-1 and TRBJ1-2; the D gene is possibly TRBD1 (5 bases). Germline CDR1 reads SQVTM; CDR2 reads ANQGSEA. This CDR3 has 13 residues. Deletions cut 5 bases from V and 2 bases from J, with 12 bases between. CDR3 sequence (DNA): TGCAGCGTTTCAAGGGGCGTGAACTATGGCTACACCTTC. The encoded protein is CSVSRGVNYGYTF.